One and the same sample provided the 28 T cell receptor beta chains below, sequenced in a study of blood T cell repertoires in COVID-19. Here immunoSEQ multiplex PCR was the method, and the copy in TCRdb shows in-frame clones only, minus some. The repertoire holds more than 150,000 clones, with 84% as singletons. The sample was peripheral blood. The receptors derive from a human donor in a cohort sampled during active COVID-19.

The genes are TRBV6-5 and TRBJ2-5; 7 bases map to TRBD2. Germline CDR1 and CDR2: MNHEY and SVGAGI. CDR3 length equals 15 residues. Trimming at V came to 6 bases and at J to 1 base, leaving 8 bases not matched to a gene. CDR3 nucleotide sequence: TGTGCCAGCAGAACGCGCGGGACTACCCAAGAGACCCAGTACTTC. Its translation is CASRTRGTTQETQYF.

This chain connects TRBV7-3 to TRBJ2-6; 7 nucleotides line up with TRBD1. The CDR3 length is 15 residues. V dropped 5 bases and J dropped 4; count of bases not matched to a gene: 5. The germline V gene encodes CDR1 SGHTA and CDR2 FQGTGA. The DNA for the CDR3 is TGTGCCAGCAGCATACAGGGGCCCGGGGCCAACGTCCTGACTTTC. Its translation: CASSIQGPGANVLTF.

The genes are TRBV7-8 and TRBJ1-6; TRBD1 is a possible D gene (5 bases). Germline V gene data show CDR1 as SGHVS and CDR2 as FQNEAQ. This CDR3 is built from 15 residues. Deletions cut 7 bases from V and 6 bases from J, with 16 bases between. The CDR3 DNA sequence: TGTGCCAGCACTGAAAGTGGGGGGAGTAATTCACCCCTCCACTTT. The encoded protein is CASTESGGSNSPLHF.

The chain joins TRBV29-1 to TRBJ2-5; D unclear. The CDR3 contains 14 residues. Trimming took off 7 bases at V and 1 base at J, with 16 bases between the two ends. Germline V gene sequence: CDR1 SQVTM, CDR2 ANQGSEA. Written as DNA, the CDR3 is TGCAGCGCTGGGTATTTGGGCCCCCAAGAGACCCAGTACTTC. This sequence encodes CSAGYLGPQETQYF.

This chain uses TRBV30 with TRBJ1-2; a possible D gene is TRBD1 (6 bases). CDR3 length: 16 amino acids. The V gene's germline CDR1 is GTSNPN and CDR2 SVGIG (reference sequence). The V and J ends lost 1 base and 7 bases respectively, with 22 bases between them. The CDR3: CAWSDSPQGRAGGYTF. The CDR3 coding sequence is TGTGCCTGGAGTGATTCCCCCCAGGGGAGGGCTGGTGGCTACACCTTC.

This chain connects TRBV4-2 to TRBJ2-7; 9 bases align to TRBD1. CDR1 and CDR2 from the germline V gene are LGHNA and YNFKEQ. V lost 8 bases to trimming and J lost 4 bases; unmatched junction nucleotides: 12. The length of the CDR3 is 15 residues. Written as DNA, the CDR3 is TGTGCCAGCCGCGGCCCCGGGACAGGGTTTTACGAGCAGTACTTC. The encoded protein is CASRGPGTGFYEQYF.

The chain employs TRBV10-3 and TRBJ2-3, with a possible D match to TRBD1 (5 bases). The CDR3 runs to 14 residues. Trimming removed 2 bases at V and 6 bases at J, with 12 bases between. Looked up from germline, CDR1 is ENHRY and CDR2 is SYGVKD. CDR3 sequence reads: CAISEELGPDTQYF. In DNA form, the CDR3 reads TGTGCCATCAGTGAGGAGTTGGGGCCCGATACGCAGTATTTT.

The chain combines TRBV6-5 with TRBJ1-2; 8 nucleotides align to TRBD1. The germline V gene has CDR1 MNHEY and CDR2 SVGAGI. CDR3 size: 14 residues. The J segment lost 6 bases and the V segment lost 5 bases, leaving 8 bases of the junction unmatched. In nucleotides, the CDR3 is TGTGCCAGCAGTAACGGACAGGGAGTAGATGGCTACACCTTC. This codes for CASSNGQGVDGYTF.

V usage is TRBV5-1 and J usage is TRBJ2-5, with unresolved D. Trimming cost V 0 bases and J 5 bases, with 8 bases left between them. Germline V CDR1 and CDR2: SGHRS, YFSETQ. The CDR3 has 13 amino acids. The chain's CDR3 is CASSLGQVETQYF. The CDR3 nucleotides are TGCGCCAGCAGCTTGGGCCAGGTGGAGACCCAGTACTTC.

J is TRBJ1-5 and V is TRBV2; D possibly corresponds to TRBD1 (5 bases). The CDR3 contains 15 residues. Looked up from germline, CDR1 is SNHLY and CDR2 is FYNNEI. V lost 1 base to trimming and J lost 11 bases, with 18 bases between them. The CDR3 DNA is TGTGCCAGCAGTGAAGAGGGGAATACCGGAAGGACCCAGCATTTT. Translated, it gives CASSEEGNTGRTQHF.

This clone was picked up one time. This chain connects TRBV9 to TRBJ2-1; 10 nucleotides line up with TRBD2. J lost 9 bases, V lost 3 bases, and 9 bases had no gene match. The germline V gene encodes CDR1 SGDLS and CDR2 YYNGEE. The CDR3 consists of 15 residues. The CDR3 protein is CASSEEAGGQGEQFF. As DNA, the CDR3 is TGTGCCAGCAGCGAAGAAGCGGGGGGGCAGGGTGAGCAGTTCTTC.

J is TRBJ2-6 and V is TRBV6-2 or TRBV6-3; 8 bases are a match to TRBD2. This CDR3 has 16 amino acids. Losses at the gene ends were 0 bases for V and 9 bases for J; bases not matched to a gene: 7. Per germline, CDR1 MNHEY and CDR2 SVGEGT. The CDR3 sequence: CASSYSAGGLLNVLTF. The CDR3 DNA is TGTGCCAGCAGTTACTCGGCGGGGGGACTGCTCAACGTCCTGACTTTC.

The chain recombines TRBV19 with TRBJ1-1; no clear D. Germline V lookup: CDR1 LNHDA, CDR2 SQIVND (reference sequence). V was clipped by 5 bases and J by 4 bases, with 14 bases between them. The CDR3 is 14 residues long. In nucleotides, the CDR3 is TGTGCCAGTAGTCCAACCCCCGGGAGCACTGAAGCTTTCTTT. Translated, it gives CASSPTPGSTEAFF.

This chain connects TRBV6-5 to TRBJ2-7; D is perhaps TRBD2 (7 bases). Germline CDR1 is MNHEY and CDR2 is SVGAGI. The CDR3 totals 13 residues. V shed 4 bases and J shed 6 bases, with 13 bases lying between them. The CDR3 spells CASSSHAGAEQYF. The CDR3 DNA reads TGTGCCAGCAGTTCCCACGCGGGGGCCGAGCAGTACTTC.

The chain is built from TRBV3-1 (or the pseudogene TRBV3-2) and TRBJ2-7, with TRBD1 matching over 10 bases. V lost 2 bases and J lost 2; bases outside the gene matches: 9. From germline, CDR1 is LGHDT and CDR2 YNNKEL (reference sequence). This CDR3 is 17 amino acids long. The CDR3 DNA reads as TGTGCCAGCAGCCAATCCACCGACAGGGGGCTGCCCTACGAGCAGTACTTC. This translates into CASSQSTDRGLPYEQYF.

V usage is TRBV5-1 and J usage is TRBJ1-3; 7 positions match TRBD1. V dropped 4 bases and J dropped 7; count of bases not matched to a gene: 8. The CDR3 runs to 14 residues. Germline V gene sequence: CDR1 SGHRS, CDR2 YFSETQ. In nucleotides, the CDR3 is TGCGCCAGCAGCGGGGCAGGGGGAAAGAACACCATATATTTT. Its protein is CASSGAGGKNTIYF.

This chain links TRBV6-5 with TRBJ1-4; 9 positions agree with TRBD1. This CDR3 is built from 15 residues. The germline CDR1 and CDR2 sequences are MNHEY and SVGAGI. Losses at the gene ends were 6 bases for V and 8 bases for J; bases not matched to a gene: 10. The CDR3: CASSPGQGGEEKLFF. Here the CDR3 DNA reads TGTGCCAGCAGCCCGGGACAGGGAGGGGAGGAAAAACTGTTTTTT.

V is TRBV5-4 and J is TRBJ1-2; TRBD1 is a possible D gene (5 bases). V gave up 4 bases and J gave up 6 bases, with 16 bases separating them. CDR1 SGHNT and CDR2 YYREEE come from the germline V gene (reference sequence). The CDR3 is 14 residues long. The CDR3, as DNA: TGTGCCAGCAGCCCAGTGACAGTCCCGGATGGCTACACCTTC. Residues: CASSPVTVPDGYTF. The variable domain in full, with the rest retrieved from reference TRBV5-4 and TRBJ1-2, is ETGVTQSPTHLIKTRGQQVTLRCSSQSGHNTVSWYQQALGQGPQFIFQYYREEENGRGNFPPRFSGLQFPNYSSELNVNALELDDSALYLCASSPVTVPDGYTFGSGTRLTVV.

Here the CDR3 reads CASSVDRGQGTEAFF. In DNA form, the CDR3 reads TGCGCCAGCAGCGTGGACAGGGGGCAAGGCACTGAAGCTTTCTTT. The chain employs TRBV5-1 and TRBJ1-1; the match to TRBD1 covers 11 bases. Germline V CDR1 and CDR2: SGHRS, YFSETQ. Trimming took 4 bases from V and 4 from J; bases not matched to a gene: 6. This CDR3 is 15 amino acids long.

The J gene is TRBJ2-7, the V gene TRBV5-6; D might be TRBD2 (6 bases). There are 16 residues in the CDR3. The V and J ends lost 4 bases and 6 bases respectively, with 23 bases between them. Germline V CDR1 and CDR2: SGHDT, YYEEEE. This CDR3 reads CASSPPVAAPFSEQYF. CDR3 sequence (DNA): TGTGCCAGCAGCCCCCCCGTAGCGGCCCCTTTCTCCGAGCAGTACTTC.

There are a few counts of this clone. V usage is TRBV7-2 and J usage is TRBJ1-2; 8 bases map to TRBD1. This CDR3 is built from 15 residues. J gave up 3 bases and V 5 bases, and 8 bases lay outside the gene matches. The germline gives CDR1 SGHTA, CDR2 FQGNSA. This CDR3 is CASSAPGQDYYGYTF. CDR3 nucleotide sequence: TGTGCCAGCAGCGCTCCGGGACAGGACTACTATGGCTACACCTTC.

The chain links TRBV5-8 to TRBJ1-2, with a tentative D call TRBD1 (6 bases). CDR1 and CDR2 from the germline V gene are SGHTS and YDEGEE. The length of the CDR3 is 14 residues. The V gene lost 5 bases and the J gene lost 3 bases, with 14 bases spanning the gap. CDR3 amino acids: CASSGGAVYYGYTF. Here the CDR3 DNA reads TGTGCCAGCAGTGGGGGGGCGGTCTACTATGGCTACACCTTC.

This clone was counted only a few times. V is TRBV2 and J is TRBJ2-7; 7 positions match TRBD1. This CDR3 has 12 amino acids. Germline CDR1 SNHLY, CDR2 FYNNEI. Germline trimming cut 11 bases from V and 0 bases from J; bases unmatched to any gene: 4. The CDR3 is CAGGQASYEQYF. CDR3 coding DNA: TGTGCCGGCGGACAGGCCTCCTACGAGCAGTACTTC.

The V call is TRBV19, the J call TRBJ1-2; 9 bases align to TRBD1. The length of the CDR3 is 14 residues. Germline V CDR1 and CDR2: LNHDA, SQIVND (reference sequence). Trimming took 3 bases from V and 6 from J; bases not matched to a gene: 5. In nucleotides, the CDR3 is TGTGCCAGTAGTATGGGGGGACAGGGCAATGGCTACACCTTC. Protein sequence: CASSMGGQGNGYTF. The full variable domain, rest sourced from reference TRBV19 and TRBJ1-2, is DGGITQSPKYLFRKEGQNVTLSCEQNLNHDAMYWYRQDPGQGLRLIYYSQIVNDFQKGDIAEGYSVSREKKESFPLTVTSAQKNPTAFYLCASSMGGQGNGYTFGSGTRLTVV.

The chain uses TRBV7-8 and TRBJ1-1; D may be TRBD1 (5 bases). The V and J ends lost 5 bases and 5 bases respectively, with 18 bases between them. Germline CDR1 reads SGHVS; CDR2 reads FQNEAQ. The CDR3 contains 15 residues. The CDR3: CASSRARGSGTEAFF. The CDR3 DNA reads as TGTGCCAGCAGCCGCGCTCGGGGGTCAGGAACTGAAGCTTTCTTT.

The chain employs TRBV27 and TRBJ2-5; 8 nucleotides match TRBD1. The CDR3 has 16 residues. J gave up 5 bases and V 6 bases, and 14 bases lay outside the gene matches. CDR1 and CDR2 from the germline V gene are MNHEY and SMNVEV (reference sequence). For the CDR3, the DNA is TGTGCCAGCAGCCTAAACCCAAGTACAGGGGGGGAGACCCAGTACTTC. It is translated as CASSLNPSTGGETQYF.

The chain couples TRBV5-6 to TRBJ2-7; 7 bases map to TRBD2. Germline V gene sequence: CDR1 SGHDT, CDR2 YYEEEE. The trim removed 0 bases at V and 1 base at J, leaving 4 bases unmatched. CDR3 length: 15 residues. In DNA, the CDR3 is TGTGCCAGCAGCTTGGTGTCGGGGGGATCCTACGAGCAGTACTTC. It encodes CASSLVSGGSYEQYF.

The rearrangement links TRBV11-2 to TRBJ2-7; 7 bases match TRBD1. J was trimmed by 4 bases and V by 5 bases; bases with no gene match: 8. Germline CDR1 reads SGHAT; CDR2 reads FQNNGV. The CDR3 spans 14 residues. The CDR3 DNA reads as TGTGCCAGCAGCCCGGGACAGATACGATACGAGCAGTACTTC. The encoded protein is CASSPGQIRYEQYF.